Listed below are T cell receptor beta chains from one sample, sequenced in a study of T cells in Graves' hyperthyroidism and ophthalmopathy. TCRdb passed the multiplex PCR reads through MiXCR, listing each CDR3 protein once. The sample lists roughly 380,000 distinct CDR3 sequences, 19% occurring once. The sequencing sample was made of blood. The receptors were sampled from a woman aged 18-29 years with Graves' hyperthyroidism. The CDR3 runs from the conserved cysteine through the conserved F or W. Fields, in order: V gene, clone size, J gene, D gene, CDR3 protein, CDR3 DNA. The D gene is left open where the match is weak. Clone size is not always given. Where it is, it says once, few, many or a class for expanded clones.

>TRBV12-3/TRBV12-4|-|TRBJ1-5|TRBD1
CASTRGINQPQHF
TGTGCCAGCACCAGGGGGATCAATCAGCCCCAGCATTTT
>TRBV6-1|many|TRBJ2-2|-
CATSRRGATGELFF
TGTGCCACCTCCCGGAGGGGGGCCACCGGGGAGCTGTTTTTT
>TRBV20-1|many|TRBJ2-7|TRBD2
CSAPRLAGAFYEQYF
TGCAGTGCGCCCCGACTAGCGGGGGCCTTCTACGAGCAGTACTTC
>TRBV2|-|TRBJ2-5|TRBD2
CASRRRTGSGGVQETQYF
TGTGCCAGCAGACGCCGAACAGGGAGCGGGGGCGTTCAAGAGACCCAGTACTTC
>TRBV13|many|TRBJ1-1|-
CASSHKNTEAFF
TGTGCCAGCAGCCATAAGAACACTGAAGCTTTCTTT
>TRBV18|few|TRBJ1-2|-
CASSPDPARRDYGYTF
TGTGCCAGCTCACCAGACCCCGCGAGACGGGACTATGGCTACACCTTC
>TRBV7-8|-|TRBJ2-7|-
CASIMDYDQYF
TGTGCCAGCATCATGGACTACGATCAGTACTTC
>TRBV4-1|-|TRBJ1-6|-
CASSQQIGSPLHF
TGCGCCAGCAGCCAGCAAATAGGTTCACCCCTCCACTTT
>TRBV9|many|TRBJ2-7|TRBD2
CASSGSGPSSEQYF
TGTGCCAGCAGCGGTAGCGGGCCCTCTAGTGAGCAGTACTTC
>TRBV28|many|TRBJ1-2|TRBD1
CASSNWGQALSSYTF
TGTGCCAGCAGCAACTGGGGACAGGCCCTAAGTAGCTACACCTTC
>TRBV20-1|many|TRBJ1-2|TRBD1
CSAPSGTGNYGYTF
TGCAGTGCTCCTTCCGGGACAGGCAATTATGGCTACACCTTC
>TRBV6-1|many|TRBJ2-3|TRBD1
CASSELTGGTDTQYF
TGTGCCAGCAGTGAACTAACAGGGGGAACAGATACGCAGTATTTT
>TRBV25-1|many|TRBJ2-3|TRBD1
CASSAIQGQGRDTQYF
TGTGCCAGCAGTGCGATCCAGGGACAGGGGAGGGATACGCAGTATTTT
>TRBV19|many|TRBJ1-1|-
CASTRAGETGTFF
TGTGCCAGTACCAGGGCAGGTGAGACCGGGACTTTCTTT
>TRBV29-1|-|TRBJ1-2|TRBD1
CSVEAPQTDRASYGYTF
TGCAGCGTTGAAGCCCCACAAACCGACAGGGCGAGCTATGGCTACACCTTC
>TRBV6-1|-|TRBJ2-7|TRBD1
CASSLDRVVDEQYF
TGTGCCAGCAGTCTGGACAGGGTAGTGGACGAGCAGTACTTC
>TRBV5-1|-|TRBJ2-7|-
CASSLGQPSRYEQYF
TGCGCCAGCAGCTTGGGACAACCCTCTCGATACGAGCAGTACTTC
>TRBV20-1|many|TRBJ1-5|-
CSARDRGNQPQHF
TGCAGTGCTAGAGATCGGGGCAATCAGCCCCAGCATTTT
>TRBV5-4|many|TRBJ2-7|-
CASSLQANYEQYF
TGTGCCAGCAGCTTACAGGCGAACTACGAGCAGTACTTC
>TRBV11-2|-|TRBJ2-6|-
CASSLVGGASGANVLTF
TGTGCCAGCAGCTTAGTTGGTGGAGCGTCTGGGGCCAACGTCCTGACTTTC
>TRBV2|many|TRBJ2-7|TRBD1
CASISGQNYEQYF
TGTGCCAGCATTTCGGGACAGAACTACGAGCAGTACTTC
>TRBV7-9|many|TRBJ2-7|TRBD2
CASSSTKLGGYEQYF
TGTGCCAGCAGCTCCACTAAGTTGGGAGGGTACGAGCAGTACTTC
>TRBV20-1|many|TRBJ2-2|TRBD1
CSARGTVRRTGELFF
TGCAGTGCTAGGGGGACAGTGAGACGCACCGGGGAGCTGTTTTTT
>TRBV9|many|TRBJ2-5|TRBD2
CASTPLAGVGETQYF
TGTGCCAGCACACCCCTAGCGGGGGTTGGAGAGACCCAGTACTTC
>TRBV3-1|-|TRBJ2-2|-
CASSPGTHTGELFF
TGTGCCAGCAGCCCCGGGACTCACACCGGGGAGCTGTTTTTT
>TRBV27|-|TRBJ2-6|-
CASSLDNRLTGANVLTF
TGTGCCAGCAGTTTAGACAACCGGCTAACTGGGGCCAACGTCCTGACTTTC
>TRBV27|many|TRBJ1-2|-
CASSTLTGGKGRYTF
TGTGCCAGCAGTACACTCACGGGAGGAAAAGGGCGCTACACCTTC
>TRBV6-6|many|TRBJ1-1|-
CASSYSPGMNTEAFF
TGTGCCAGCAGTTACTCGCCGGGCATGAACACTGAAGCTTTCTTT
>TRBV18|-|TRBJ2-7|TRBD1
CASSPSTGVFRAEQYF
TGTGCCAGCTCACCATCCACAGGGGTGTTCCGCGCCGAGCAGTACTTC
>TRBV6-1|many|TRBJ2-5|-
CASSPYRVGETQYF
TGTGCCAGCAGTCCTTACAGGGTAGGGGAGACCCAGTACTTC
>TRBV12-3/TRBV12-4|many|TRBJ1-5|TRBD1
CASSQRTGGGNQPQHF
TGTGCCAGCAGTCAACGGACAGGGGGCGGCAATCAGCCCCAGCATTTT
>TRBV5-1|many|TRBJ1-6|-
CASSLGNNSPLHF
TGCGCCAGCAGCTTGGGGAATAATTCACCCCTCCACTTT
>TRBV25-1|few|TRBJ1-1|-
CASSEFSGDSTEAFF
TGTGCCAGCAGTGAATTTAGCGGTGATAGCACTGAAGCTTTCTTT